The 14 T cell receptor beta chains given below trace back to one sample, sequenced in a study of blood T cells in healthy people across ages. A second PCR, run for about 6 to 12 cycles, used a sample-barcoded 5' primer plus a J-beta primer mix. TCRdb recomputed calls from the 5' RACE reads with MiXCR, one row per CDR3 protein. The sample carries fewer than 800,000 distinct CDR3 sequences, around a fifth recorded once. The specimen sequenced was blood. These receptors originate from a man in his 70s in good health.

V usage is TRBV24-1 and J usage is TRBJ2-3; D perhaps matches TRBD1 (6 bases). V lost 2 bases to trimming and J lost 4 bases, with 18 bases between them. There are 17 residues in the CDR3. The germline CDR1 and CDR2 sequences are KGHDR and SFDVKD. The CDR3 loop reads CATSDSQGQGSPDTQYF. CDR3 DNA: TGTGCCACCAGTGATTCGCAAGGGCAGGGGTCTCCAGATACGCAGTATTTT.

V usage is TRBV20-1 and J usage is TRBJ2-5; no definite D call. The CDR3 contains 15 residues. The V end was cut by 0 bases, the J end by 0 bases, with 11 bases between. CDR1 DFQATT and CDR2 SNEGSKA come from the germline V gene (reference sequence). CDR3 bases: TGCAGTGCTAGAGATGCTCGACGGGACCAAGAGACCCAGTACTTC. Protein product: CSARDARRDQETQYF.

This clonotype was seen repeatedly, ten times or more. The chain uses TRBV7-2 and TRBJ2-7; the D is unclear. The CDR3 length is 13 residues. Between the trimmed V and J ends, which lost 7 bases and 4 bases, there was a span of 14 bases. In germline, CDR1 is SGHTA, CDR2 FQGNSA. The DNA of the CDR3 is TGTGCCAGCACCCTGGCCTTGGGATACGAGCAGTACTTC. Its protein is CASTLALGYEQYF.

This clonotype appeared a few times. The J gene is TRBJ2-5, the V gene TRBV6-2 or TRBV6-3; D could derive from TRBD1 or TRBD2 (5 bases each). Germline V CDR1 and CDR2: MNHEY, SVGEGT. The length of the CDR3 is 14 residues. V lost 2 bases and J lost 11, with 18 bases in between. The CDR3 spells CASSYPGPQGEQYF. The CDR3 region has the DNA TGTGCCAGCAGTTACCCGGGACCACAAGGGGAGCAGTACTTC.

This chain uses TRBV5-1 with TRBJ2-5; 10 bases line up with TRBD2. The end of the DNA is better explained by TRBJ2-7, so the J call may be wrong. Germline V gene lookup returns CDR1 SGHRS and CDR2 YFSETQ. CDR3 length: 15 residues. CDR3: CASSAASGGSYEQYF. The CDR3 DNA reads TGCGCCAGCAGCGCGGCTAGCGGGGGTTCCTACGAGCAGTACTTC.

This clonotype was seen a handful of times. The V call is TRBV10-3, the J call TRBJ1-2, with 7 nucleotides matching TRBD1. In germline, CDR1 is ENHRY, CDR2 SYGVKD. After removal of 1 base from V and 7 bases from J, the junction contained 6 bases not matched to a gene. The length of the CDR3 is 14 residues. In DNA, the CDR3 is TGTGCCATCAGTGAGTTGACAGGGATAGGTGGCTACACCTTC. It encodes CAISELTGIGGYTF.

Here the CDR3 reads CSARAPSGYEQYF. In DNA form, the CDR3 reads TGCAGTGCTAGAGCTCCGTCGGGCTACGAGCAGTACTTC. The J gene is TRBJ2-5, the V gene TRBV20-1; D call uncertain. The J call could be wrong; TRBJ2-7 is a better fit for the DNA end. The CDR3 has 13 amino acids. CDR1 and CDR2 from the germline V gene are DFQATT and SNEGSKA (reference sequence).

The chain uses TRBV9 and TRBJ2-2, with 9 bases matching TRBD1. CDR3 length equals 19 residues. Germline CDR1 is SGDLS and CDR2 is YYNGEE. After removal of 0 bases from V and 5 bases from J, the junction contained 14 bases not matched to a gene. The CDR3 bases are TGTGCCAGCAGCGTAGAGATAGTCCCGGGACAGGGCTCGACCGGGGAGCTGTTTTTT. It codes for CASSVEIVPGQGSTGELFF.

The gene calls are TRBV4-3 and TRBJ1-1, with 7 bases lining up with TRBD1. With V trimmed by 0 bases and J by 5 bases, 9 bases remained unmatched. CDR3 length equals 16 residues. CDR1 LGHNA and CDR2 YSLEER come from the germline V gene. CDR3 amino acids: CASSQDEGALETEAFF. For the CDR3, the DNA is TGCGCCAGCAGCCAAGATGAGGGGGCTTTGGAGACTGAAGCTTTCTTT.

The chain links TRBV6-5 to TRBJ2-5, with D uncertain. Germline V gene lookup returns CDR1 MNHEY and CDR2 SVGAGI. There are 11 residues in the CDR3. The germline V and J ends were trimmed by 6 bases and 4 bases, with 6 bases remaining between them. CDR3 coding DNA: TGTGCCAGCAGGACGGTAGAGACCCAGTACTTC. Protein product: CASRTVETQYF.

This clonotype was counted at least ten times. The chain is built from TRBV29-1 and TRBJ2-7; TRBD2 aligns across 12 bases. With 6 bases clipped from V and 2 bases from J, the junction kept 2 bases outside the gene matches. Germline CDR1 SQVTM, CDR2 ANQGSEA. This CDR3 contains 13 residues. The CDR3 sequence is CSVGLAGTYEQYF. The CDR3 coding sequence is TGCAGCGTCGGACTAGCGGGAACCTACGAGCAGTACTTC.

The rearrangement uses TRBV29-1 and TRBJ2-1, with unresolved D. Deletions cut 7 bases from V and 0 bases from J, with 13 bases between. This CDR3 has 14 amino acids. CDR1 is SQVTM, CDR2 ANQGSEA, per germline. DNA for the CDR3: TGCAGCGGTGGCTTTCCGAGCTCCTACAATGAGCAGTTCTTC. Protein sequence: CSGGFPSSYNEQFF.

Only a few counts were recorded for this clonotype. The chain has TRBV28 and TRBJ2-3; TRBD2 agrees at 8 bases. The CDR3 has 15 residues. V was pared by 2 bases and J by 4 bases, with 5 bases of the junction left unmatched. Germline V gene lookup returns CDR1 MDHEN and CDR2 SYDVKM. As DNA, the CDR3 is TGTGCCAGCAGTTTACGGGAGGGCCTACCAGATACGCAGTATTTT. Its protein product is CASSLREGLPDTQYF.

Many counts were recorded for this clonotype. CDR3 in amino acids: CASSLLVTSFPGELFF. The CDR3 bases are TGTGCCAGCAGCTTATTGGTTACATCCTTCCCCGGGGAGCTGTTTTTT. This chain joins TRBV7-4 and TRBJ2-2, with D hard to call. V lost 2 bases to trimming and J lost 6 bases, with 16 bases between them. The CDR3 spans 16 residues. The germline V gene has CDR1 SGHVT and CDR2 SQSDAQ.